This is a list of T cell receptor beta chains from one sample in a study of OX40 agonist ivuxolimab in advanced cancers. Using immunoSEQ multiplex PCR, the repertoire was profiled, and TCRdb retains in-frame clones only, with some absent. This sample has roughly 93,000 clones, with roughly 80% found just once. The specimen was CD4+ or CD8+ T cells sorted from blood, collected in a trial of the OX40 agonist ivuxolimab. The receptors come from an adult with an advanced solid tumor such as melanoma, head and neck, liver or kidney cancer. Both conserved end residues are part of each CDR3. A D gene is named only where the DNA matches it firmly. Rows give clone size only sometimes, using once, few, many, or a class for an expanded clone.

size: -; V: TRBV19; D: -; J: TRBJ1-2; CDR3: CASTMPAQANYGYTF; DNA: TGTGCCAGTACCATGCCAGCTCAAGCTAACTATGGCTACACCTTC
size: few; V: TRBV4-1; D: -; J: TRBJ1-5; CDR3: CASSQDSGQIYQPQHF; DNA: TGCGCCAGCAGCCAAGATAGTGGCCAGATTTATCAGCCCCAGCATTTT
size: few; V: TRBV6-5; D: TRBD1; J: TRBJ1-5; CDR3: CASSVARDRHQPQHF; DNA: TGTGCCAGCAGTGTGGCCCGGGACAGGCATCAGCCCCAGCATTTT
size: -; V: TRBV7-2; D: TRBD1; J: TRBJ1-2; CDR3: CASSLGGTVKGYTF; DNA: TGTGCCAGCAGCTTAGGGGGGACAGTGAAAGGCTACACCTTC
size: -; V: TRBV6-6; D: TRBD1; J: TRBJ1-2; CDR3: CASSNRDSEHYGYTF; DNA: TGTGCCAGCAGTAACCGGGACAGTGAGCACTATGGCTACACCTTC
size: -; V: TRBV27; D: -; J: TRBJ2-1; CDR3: CASSSPRDSDNEQFF; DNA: TGTGCCAGCAGTTCCCCCCGGGACTCAGACAATGAGCAGTTCTTC
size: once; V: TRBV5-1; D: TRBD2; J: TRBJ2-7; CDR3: CASSPEPRGSGQGSYEQYF; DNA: TGCGCCAGCAGCCCAGAGCCCCGGGGTAGCGGGCAAGGATCCTACGAGCAGTACTTC
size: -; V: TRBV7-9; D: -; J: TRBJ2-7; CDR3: CASSSSGTHYEQYF; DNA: TGTGCCAGCAGCTCTTCCGGGACCCACTACGAGCAGTACTTC
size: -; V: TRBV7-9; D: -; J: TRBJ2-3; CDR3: CASSPGGGSTDTQYF; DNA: TGTGCCAGCAGCCCGGGTGGCGGGAGCACAGATACGCAGTATTTT
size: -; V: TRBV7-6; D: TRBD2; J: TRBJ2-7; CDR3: CASSRAGDGIYEQYF; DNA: TGTGCCAGCAGCCGGGCGGGGGACGGGATCTACGAGCAGTACTTC
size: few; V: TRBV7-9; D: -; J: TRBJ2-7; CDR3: CASSRPPDGTSYEQYF; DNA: TGTGCCAGCAGCCGCCCTCCGGACGGGACATCCTACGAGCAGTACTTC
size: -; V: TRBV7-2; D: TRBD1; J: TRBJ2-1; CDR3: CASSSPGQNTREFF; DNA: TGTGCCAGCAGCTCACCGGGACAGAACACCCGTGAGTTCTTC
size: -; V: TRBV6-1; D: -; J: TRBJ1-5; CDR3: CASSEERDQPQHF; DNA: TGTGCCAGCAGTGAAGAAAGGGATCAGCCCCAGCATTTT
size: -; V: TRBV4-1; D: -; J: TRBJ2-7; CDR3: CASSQDRSEQYF; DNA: TGCGCCAGCAGCCAAGATCGTAGCGAGCAGTACTTC
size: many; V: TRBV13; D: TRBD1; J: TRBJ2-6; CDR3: CASSPNRGDGANVLTF; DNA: TGTGCCAGCAGCCCGAACAGGGGAGACGGGGCCAACGTCCTGACTTTC
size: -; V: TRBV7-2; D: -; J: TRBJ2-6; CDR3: CASSLRGVGANVLTF; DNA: TGTGCCAGCAGCTTAAGGGGGGTTGGGGCCAACGTCCTGACTTTC
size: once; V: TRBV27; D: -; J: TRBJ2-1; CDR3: CASSLAGANNEQFF; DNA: TGTGCCAGCAGTTTGGCCGGGGCCAACAATGAGCAGTTCTTC
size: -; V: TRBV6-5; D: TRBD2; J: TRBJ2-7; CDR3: CASSNSGRPYEQYF; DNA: TGTGCCAGCAGTAATAGCGGGAGGCCCTACGAGCAGTACTTC
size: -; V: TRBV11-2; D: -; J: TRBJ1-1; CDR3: CASSGVGGMNTEAFF; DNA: TGTGCCAGCAGCGGGGTGGGGGGAATGAACACTGAAGCTTTCTTT
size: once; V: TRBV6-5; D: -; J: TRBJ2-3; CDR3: CASSNGRNTDTQYF; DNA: TGTGCCAGCAGTAACGGACGGAACACAGATACGCAGTATTTT
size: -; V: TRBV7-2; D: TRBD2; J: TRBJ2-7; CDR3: CASSFGLAFEQYF; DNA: TGTGCCAGCAGCTTTGGACTAGCTTTCGAGCAGTACTTC
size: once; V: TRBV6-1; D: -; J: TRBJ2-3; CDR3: CASSQLDTDTQYF; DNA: TGTGCCAGCAGTCAACTAGACACAGATACGCAGTATTTT
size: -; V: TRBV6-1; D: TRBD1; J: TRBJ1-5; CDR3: CASSAPTGLGNQPQHF; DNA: TGTGCCAGCAGTGCTCCGACAGGGCTCGGGAATCAGCCCCAGCATTTT
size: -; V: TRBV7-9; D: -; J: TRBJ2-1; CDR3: CASSPSHANEQFF; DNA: TGTGCCAGCAGCCCATCCCACGCTAATGAGCAGTTCTTC
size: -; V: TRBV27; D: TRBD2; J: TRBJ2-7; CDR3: CASSPLAGAYEQYF; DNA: TGTGCCAGCAGTCCGCTAGCGGGTGCCTACGAGCAGTACTTC
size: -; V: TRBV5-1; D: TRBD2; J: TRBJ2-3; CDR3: CASSYAGGGTQYF; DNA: TGCGCCAGCAGCTACGCGGGGGGCGGTACGCAGTATTTT
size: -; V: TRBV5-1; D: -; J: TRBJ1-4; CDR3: CASSLGQSATNEKLFF; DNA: TGCGCCAGCAGCTTGGGACAGTCTGCAACTAATGAAAAACTGTTTTTT
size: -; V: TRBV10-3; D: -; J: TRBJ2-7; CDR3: CAISEGGMGSEQYF; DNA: TGTGCCATCAGTGAGGGGGGAATGGGATCCGAGCAGTACTTC
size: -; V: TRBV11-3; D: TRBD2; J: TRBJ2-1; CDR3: CASSLGTLGELAGVNEQFF; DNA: TGTGCCAGCAGCTTAGGGACTTTGGGCGAACTAGCGGGGGTGAATGAGCAGTTCTTC
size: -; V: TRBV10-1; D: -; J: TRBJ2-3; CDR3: CASSENPQGRDTQYF; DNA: TGCGCCAGCAGTGAAAACCCACAGGGTCGTGATACGCAGTATTTT
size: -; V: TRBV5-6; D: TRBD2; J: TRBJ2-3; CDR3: CASSLVLAGGRGDTQYF; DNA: TGTGCCAGCAGCTTGGTTCTAGCGGGGGGGCGAGGAGATACGCAGTATTTT
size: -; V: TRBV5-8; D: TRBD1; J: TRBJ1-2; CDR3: CASSFTGGKTGGYTF; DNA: TGTGCCAGCAGCTTTACAGGGGGCAAAACGGGTGGCTACACCTTC
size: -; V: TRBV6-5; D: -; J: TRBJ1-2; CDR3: CASSETRGDYTF; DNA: TGTGCCAGCAGCGAGACCAGGGGTGACTACACCTTC
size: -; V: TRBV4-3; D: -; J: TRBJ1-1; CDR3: CASSQEAGTNTEAFF; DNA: TGCGCCAGCAGCCAAGAAGCCGGGACGAACACTGAAGCTTTCTTT
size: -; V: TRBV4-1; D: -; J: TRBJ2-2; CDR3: CASSPEQGRTGELFF; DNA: TGCGCCAGCAGCCCTGAACAGGGCCGTACCGGGGAGCTGTTTTTT
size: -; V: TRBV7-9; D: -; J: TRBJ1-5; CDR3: CASSLNGEGQPQHF; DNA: TGTGCCAGCAGCTTGAACGGGGAAGGACAGCCCCAGCATTTT
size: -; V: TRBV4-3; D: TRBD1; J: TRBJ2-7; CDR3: CASSQDRDSSYEQYF; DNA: TGCGCCAGCAGCCAGGACAGGGACAGCTCCTACGAGCAGTACTTC
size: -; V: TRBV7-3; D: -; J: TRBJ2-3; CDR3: CASSLGHTQYF; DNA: TGTGCCAGCAGCTTAGGTCATACGCAGTATTTT
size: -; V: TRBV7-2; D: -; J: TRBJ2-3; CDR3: CASSGRRGVSTDTQYF; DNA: TGTGCCAGCAGCGGACGACGGGGAGTAAGCACAGATACGCAGTATTTT